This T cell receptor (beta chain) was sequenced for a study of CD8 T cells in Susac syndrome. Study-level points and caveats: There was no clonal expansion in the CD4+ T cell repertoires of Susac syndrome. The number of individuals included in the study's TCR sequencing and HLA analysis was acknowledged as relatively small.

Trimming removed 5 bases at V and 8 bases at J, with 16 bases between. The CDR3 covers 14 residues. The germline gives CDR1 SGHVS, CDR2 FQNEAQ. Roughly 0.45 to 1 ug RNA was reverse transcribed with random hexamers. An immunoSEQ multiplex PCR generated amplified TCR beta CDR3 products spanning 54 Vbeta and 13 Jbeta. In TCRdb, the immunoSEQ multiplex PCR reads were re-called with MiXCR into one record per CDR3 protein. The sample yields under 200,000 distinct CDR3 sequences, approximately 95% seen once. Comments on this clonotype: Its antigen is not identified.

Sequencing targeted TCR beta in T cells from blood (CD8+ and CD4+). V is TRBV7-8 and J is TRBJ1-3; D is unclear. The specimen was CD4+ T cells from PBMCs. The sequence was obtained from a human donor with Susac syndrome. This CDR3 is CASSPRVITDTIYF. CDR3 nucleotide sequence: TGTGCCAGCAGCCCCCGGGTCATCACGGACACCATATATTTT.